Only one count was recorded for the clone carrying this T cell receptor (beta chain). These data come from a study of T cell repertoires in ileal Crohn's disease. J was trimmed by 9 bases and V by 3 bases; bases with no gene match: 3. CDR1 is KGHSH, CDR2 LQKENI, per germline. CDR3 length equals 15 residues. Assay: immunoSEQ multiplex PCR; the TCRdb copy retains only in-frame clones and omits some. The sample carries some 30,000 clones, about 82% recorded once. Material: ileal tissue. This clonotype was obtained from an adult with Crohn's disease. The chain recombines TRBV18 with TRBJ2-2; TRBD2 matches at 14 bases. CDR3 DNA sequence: TGTGCCAGCTCACCGGGACTAGCGGGGGACCGGGAGCTGTTTTTT. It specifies CASSPGLAGDRELFF.